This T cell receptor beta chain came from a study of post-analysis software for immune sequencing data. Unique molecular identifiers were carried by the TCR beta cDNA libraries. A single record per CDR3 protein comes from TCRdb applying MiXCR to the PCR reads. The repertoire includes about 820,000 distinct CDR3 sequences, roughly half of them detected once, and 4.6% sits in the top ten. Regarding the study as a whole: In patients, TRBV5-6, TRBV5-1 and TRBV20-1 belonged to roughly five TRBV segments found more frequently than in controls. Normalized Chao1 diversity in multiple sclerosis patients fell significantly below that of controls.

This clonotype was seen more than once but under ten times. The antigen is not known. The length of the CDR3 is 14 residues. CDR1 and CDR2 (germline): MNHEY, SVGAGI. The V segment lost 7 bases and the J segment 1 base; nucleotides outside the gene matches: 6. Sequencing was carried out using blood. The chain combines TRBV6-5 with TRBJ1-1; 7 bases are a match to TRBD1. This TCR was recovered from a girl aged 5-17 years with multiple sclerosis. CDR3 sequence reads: CASTWTGANTEAFF. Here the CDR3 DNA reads TGTGCCAGCACCTGGACAGGAGCGAACACTGAAGCTTTCTTT.